What follows are 15 T cell receptor beta chains derived from one specimen sequenced in a study of vaccination and CD4 T cells after COVID-19. Treatment of the sample: approximately nine-day PBMC culture with coronavirus spike peptide pools or control peptides (ViraFEST assay). These receptors' targets are unknown. The Oncomine TCR Beta short-read assay was applied to DNA of cultured CD4+ T cells. One entry per CDR3 protein results from TCRdb running MiXCR on the PCR reads. This table has fewer than 15,000 distinct CDR3 sequences, around two fifths appearing once. The material sequenced was CD4+ T cells from blood, cultured in vitro. The receptors come from a human donor who had recovered from COVID-19.

V is TRBV20-1 and J is TRBJ2-7, with 9 positions matching TRBD2. Germline trimming cut 6 bases from V and 3 bases from J; bases unmatched to any gene: 6. The CDR3 consists of 13 residues. From germline, CDR1 is DFQATT and CDR2 SNEGSKA (reference sequence). The CDR3 protein is CSAAPAGGYEQYF. The CDR3 coding sequence is TGCAGTGCGGCGCCAGCGGGAGGCTACGAGCAGTACTTC.

V and J are TRBV18 and TRBJ1-4; D remains ambiguous. V lost 2 bases, J lost 14 bases, and 18 bases lay in between. The CDR3 is 14 amino acids. CDR1 and CDR2 from the germline V gene are KGHSH and LQKENI. CDR3 bases: TGTGCCAGCTCACCAATGGCCCCCCCATCGGATCTGTTTTTT. It codes for CASSPMAPPSDLFF.

The V gene is TRBV28, the J gene TRBJ2-7; TRBD1 matches at 8 bases. Looked up from germline, CDR1 is MDHEN and CDR2 is SYDVKM. The CDR3 length is 12 residues. The ends lost 6 bases at V and 5 bases at J; junction bases unmatched: 3. CDR3 nucleotides: TGTGCCAGCAGCCTGGACAGGGACGAGCAGTACTTC. Translated, it gives CASSLDRDEQYF.

V is TRBV4-2 and J is TRBJ1-2; D call uncertain. Trimming cost V 4 bases and J 7 bases, with 10 bases left between them. The CDR3 is 12 amino acids. CDR1 LGHNA and CDR2 YNFKEQ come from the germline V gene. The CDR3 DNA reads TGTGCCAGCAGCCCCGAGGAGGGTGGCTACACCTTC. Translated: CASSPEEGGYTF.

This chain joins TRBV20-1 and TRBJ2-5, with a tentative D call TRBD1 (7 bases). The CDR3 has 14 residues. Germline V gene sequence: CDR1 DFQATT, CDR2 SNEGSKA (reference sequence). The germline V and J ends were trimmed by 2 bases and 5 bases, with 15 bases remaining between them. For the CDR3, the DNA is TGCAGTGCTAGACCCCCTCAGGGGGGCGAGACCCAGTACTTC. Translated, it gives CSARPPQGGETQYF.

V and J are TRBV5-5 and TRBJ1-2; D perhaps matches TRBD1 (5 bases). V lost 2 bases to trimming and J lost 5 bases, with 16 bases between them. The CDR3 runs 15 residues. Germline loops: CDR1 SGHKS, CDR2 YYEKEE (reference sequence). The CDR3 loop reads CASSFGWGVRYGYTF. For the CDR3, the DNA is TGTGCCAGCAGCTTCGGATGGGGGGTCCGGTATGGCTACACCTTC.

The gene calls are TRBV28 and TRBJ1-5, with D possibly being TRBD1 (5 bases). The ends were cut back, 3 bases at V and 5 bases at J, with 23 bases in the middle. Germline lookup yields CDR1 MDHEN and CDR2 SYDVKM. CDR3 length equals 18 residues. This chain's CDR3 is CASSLLDPRVGLYQPQHF. CDR3 nucleotide sequence: TGTGCCAGCAGTTTGCTGGACCCCAGGGTGGGCCTATATCAGCCCCAGCATTTT.

This clonotype was counted only a few times. This rearrangement joins TRBV7-9 to TRBJ1-2; D call uncertain. CDR3 length: 13 residues. V lost 3 bases to trimming and J lost 6 bases, with 11 bases between them. The germline CDR1 and CDR2 sequences are SEHNR and FQNEAQ (reference sequence). This CDR3 is CASSLDLPHGYTF. The DNA for the CDR3 is TGTGCCAGCAGCTTGGACCTCCCCCATGGCTACACCTTC.

The V gene is TRBV28, the J gene TRBJ1-5; 9 bases agree with TRBD1. Germline CDR1 MDHEN, CDR2 SYDVKM. The CDR3 length is 18 residues. V was clipped by 4 bases and J by 0 bases; unmatched bases: 10. This chain's CDR3 is CASSSSGQGTYSNQPQHF. CDR3 DNA sequence: TGTGCCAGCAGTTCATCGGGACAGGGAACTTATAGCAATCAGCCCCAGCATTTT.

This chain uses TRBV7-3 with TRBJ2-3, with no clear D. Trimming took off 1 base at V and 0 bases at J, with 11 bases between the two ends. The CDR3 sequence is 16 residues long. The germline CDR1 and CDR2 sequences are SGHTA and FQGTGA. The CDR3 protein is CASSLRAVGSTDTQYF. For the CDR3, the DNA is TGTGCCAGCAGCTTAAGGGCTGTGGGGAGCACAGATACGCAGTATTTT.

The genes are TRBV7-2 and TRBJ2-5, with 13 bases that match TRBD2. V dropped 3 bases and J dropped 5; count of bases not matched to a gene: 9. Germline lookup yields CDR1 SGHTA and CDR2 FQGNSA. The CDR3 is made up of 17 amino acids. The CDR3 sequence is CASSFLTSGGGMETQYF. In nucleotides, the CDR3 is TGTGCCAGCAGCTTCCTTACTAGCGGGGGGGGGATGGAGACCCAGTACTTC.

The chain recombines TRBV7-3 with TRBJ2-2; D perhaps matches TRBD2 (6 bases). Germline CDR1 reads SGHTA; CDR2 reads FQGTGA. There are 14 residues in the CDR3. V was cut by 3 bases and J by 6 bases, with 11 bases left in between. CDR3 DNA: TGTGCCAGCAGCTTGTGGGGGGATGCCGGGGAGCTGTTTTTT. It yields the protein CASSLWGDAGELFF.

The sample holds a few counts of this clonotype. This chain links TRBV12-3 or TRBV12-4 with TRBJ1-6, with 8 bases matching TRBD1. V trimming: 4 bases; J trimming: 7 bases; junction bases outside the gene matches: 12. The CDR3 runs to 17 residues. The CDR3 DNA reads as TGTGCCAGCAGTTCCAGCTCAGGGGGCACCATCAATTCACCCCTCCACTTT. Translating it yields CASSSSSGGTINSPLHF.

The rearrangement joins TRBV7-2 to TRBJ2-3; 7 bases agree with TRBD2. This CDR3 spans 15 amino acids. Germline values: CDR1 SGHTA, CDR2 FQGNSA. Trimming took 3 bases from V and 2 from J; bases not matched to a gene: 5. This chain's CDR3 is CASSFGGRVTDTQYF. CDR3 nucleotides: TGTGCCAGCAGCTTTGGGGGGAGGGTCACAGATACGCAGTATTTT.

The V and J genes are TRBV7-2 and TRBJ1-2; a possible D gene is TRBD1 (5 bases). The CDR3 spans 13 residues. The V gene's germline CDR1 is SGHTA and CDR2 FQGNSA. The germline V and J ends were trimmed by 6 bases and 1 base, with 9 bases remaining between them. The CDR3: CASRRQGNYGYTF. CDR3 DNA: TGTGCCAGCAGACGGCAGGGTAACTATGGCTACACCTTC.